These 28 T cell receptor beta chains came from one sample sequenced in a study of blood T cell repertoires in COVID-19. The repertoire was sequenced with immunoSEQ multiplex PCR; TCRdb's copy has only in-frame clones and lacks some. This table has approximately 120,000 clones, 84% appearing once. What was sequenced was peripheral blood. These receptors were collected from a woman aged 45-65 years with acute or convalescent COVID-19.

This clone was counted once. The chain carries TRBV25-1 and TRBJ1-4; no reliable D call. This CDR3 comprises 15 residues. The V and J ends lost 7 bases and 0 bases respectively, with 12 bases between them. Germline V CDR1 and CDR2: MGHDK, SYGVNS. In nucleotides, the CDR3 is TGTGCCAGCACCCCGAATAGTGCAACTAATGAAAAACTGTTTTTT. It yields the protein CASTPNSATNEKLFF.

This clone was detected a few times. The CDR3 loop reads CASSIYGTAMNTEAFF. The CDR3 DNA follows: TGTGCCAGTAGTATCTATGGGACAGCCATGAACACTGAAGCTTTCTTT. The gene calls are TRBV19 and TRBJ1-1; 7 bases match TRBD1. The CDR3 contains 16 residues. Germline trimming cut 3 bases from V and 0 bases from J; bases unmatched to any gene: 7. CDR1 is LNHDA and CDR2 is SQIVND in the germline V gene (reference sequence).

CDR3 residues: CASSLVRGTGKETQYF. CDR3 DNA sequence: TGTGCCAGCAGCTTGGTGCGGGGGACCGGTAAAGAGACCCAGTACTTC. The rearrangement uses TRBV5-6 and TRBJ2-5; 7 bases are a match to TRBD2. V was clipped by 0 bases and J by 3 bases; unmatched bases: 8. CDR1 is SGHDT and CDR2 is YYEEEE in the germline V gene. The CDR3 extends over 16 amino acids.

V usage is TRBV20-1 and J usage is TRBJ2-5; D unresolved. The CDR3 runs 10 residues. Trimming left V 4 bases short and J 8 bases short, with 8 bases between. CDR1 DFQATT and CDR2 SNEGSKA come from the germline V gene (reference sequence). CDR3 sequence: CSAIFGTQYF. The CDR3 DNA reads TGCAGTGCTATCTTCGGTACCCAGTACTTC.

This clone has just a few counts. The chain combines TRBV10-2 with TRBJ1-5; TRBD1 might be the D (6 bases). With 5 bases removed from V and 4 bases from J, the gap between germline ends came to 9 bases. Germline V gene sequence: CDR1 WSHSY, CDR2 SAAADI. The CDR3 spans 13 residues. CDR3 region: CASSSQGNQPQHF. Written as DNA, the CDR3 is TGCGCCAGCAGTAGTCAGGGGAATCAGCCCCAGCATTTT.

J is TRBJ1-1 and V is TRBV6-1; 8 bases line up with TRBD1. The CDR3 is made up of 12 amino acids. Germline loops: CDR1 MNHNS, CDR2 SASEGT. With 3 bases clipped from V and 11 bases from J, the junction kept 5 bases outside the gene matches. The CDR3 bases are TGTGCCAGCAGTGATTGGGACAGGATGGCTTTCTTT. This encodes CASSDWDRMAFF.

V usage is TRBV5-1 and J usage is TRBJ1-2; TRBD1 is a possible D gene (6 bases). This CDR3 comprises 14 residues. V lost 4 bases, J lost 1 base, and 11 bases lay in between. Per the germline V gene, CDR1 is SGHRS and CDR2 is YFSETQ. This CDR3 is CASSPGDFNYGYTF. The CDR3 bases are TGCGCCAGCAGCCCAGGGGATTTTAACTATGGCTACACCTTC.

The gene calls are TRBV6-5 and TRBJ1-4; D gene uncertain. Germline-derived CDR1 and CDR2 are MNHEY and SVGAGI. Trimming pared 6 bases from V and 8 bases from J, leaving 16 bases between. The CDR3 runs to 14 residues. The CDR3 sequence: CASRGRDLHEKLFF. The CDR3 coding sequence is TGTGCCAGCAGAGGCCGGGATTTACACGAAAAACTGTTTTTT.

This chain connects TRBV14 to TRBJ1-2; 7 nucleotides line up with TRBD1. Germline CDR1 reads SGHDN; CDR2 reads FVKESK. The CDR3 totals 15 residues. V lost 3 bases, J lost 4 bases, and 8 bases stayed unmatched. As DNA, the CDR3 is TGTGCCAGCAGCCACTACAGGGGCTGGGGCTATGGCTACACCTTC. Translating it yields CASSHYRGWGYGYTF. The variable domain in full, with the rest retrieved from reference TRBV14 and TRBJ1-2, is EAGVTQFPSHSVIEKGQTVTLRCDPISGHDNLYWYRRVMGKEIKFLLHFVKESKQDESGMPNNRFLAERTGGTYSTLKVQPAELEDSGVYFCASSHYRGWGYGYTFGSGTRLTVV.

This clone was detected only a few times. The V call is TRBV2, the J call TRBJ1-2; 9 bases are shared with TRBD1. Germline V lookup: CDR1 SNHLY, CDR2 FYNNEI. CDR3 length equals 14 residues. J was trimmed by 6 bases and V by 6 bases; bases with no gene match: 8. The CDR3 nucleotides are TGTGCCAGCAGCCGGGACAGGGTCAGCGATGGCTACACCTTC. Protein: CASSRDRVSDGYTF.

The chain uses TRBV11-2 and TRBJ1-5; possible D gene TRBD1, 5 bases. The length of the CDR3 is 14 residues. Germline assignment: CDR1 SGHAT and CDR2 FQNNGV. V lost 5 bases and J 3 bases, leaving 11 bases between the germline ends. CDR3 in amino acids: CASSRRGVNQPQHF. In DNA, the CDR3 is TGTGCCAGCAGCCGGCGGGGGGTCAATCAGCCCCAGCATTTT.

The J gene is TRBJ2-1, the V gene TRBV5-8, with TRBD2 as a possible D gene (5 bases). The CDR3 runs to 14 residues. CDR1 is SGHTS and CDR2 is YDEGEE in the germline V gene. The V end lost 4 bases, the J end lost 10 bases, and 18 bases lay between the germline ends. The CDR3 DNA reads as TGTGCCAGCAGCCCAACTTTGAGGACTGGAGAGCAGTTCTTC. This encodes CASSPTLRTGEQFF.

The chain combines TRBV11-2 with TRBJ2-2, with D maybe TRBD2 (5 bases). The CDR3 loop spans 15 amino acids. The V gene's germline CDR1 is SGHAT and CDR2 FQNNGV. The ends were cut back, 6 bases at V and 8 bases at J, with 19 bases in the middle. The CDR3 bases are TGTGCCAGCAGGAGGAAGGGTTACGGGGTGGGGGAGCTGTTTTTT. Residues: CASRRKGYGVGELFF. The variable domain in full, with the rest retrieved from reference TRBV11-2 and TRBJ2-2, is EAGVAQSPRYKIIEKRQSVAFWCNPISGHATLYWYQQILGQGPKLLIQFQNNGVVDDSQLPKDRFSAERLKGVDSTLKIQPAKLEDSAVYLCASRRKGYGVGELFFGEGSRLTVL.

This chain links TRBV6-5 with TRBJ1-2; D might be TRBD1 (6 bases). Per the germline V gene, CDR1 is MNHEY and CDR2 is SVGAGI. Trimming pared 11 bases from V and 4 bases from J, leaving 17 bases between. This CDR3 region has 13 residues. The CDR3 coding sequence is TGTGCCGGGGGGGGCTCTCCCTCCTATGGCTACACCTTC. Protein sequence: CAGGGSPSYGYTF.

The rearrangement links TRBV20-1 to TRBJ1-2; D is undetermined. Between the trimmed V and J ends, which lost 3 bases and 4 bases, there was a span of 15 bases. This CDR3 has 14 residues. Germline V gene lookup returns CDR1 DFQATT and CDR2 SNEGSKA (reference sequence). The CDR3 DNA follows: TGCAGTGCTAGTCCCCAGACGGCGGCCTATGGCTACACCTTC. The encoded protein is CSASPQTAAYGYTF.

The chain carries TRBV23-1 and TRBJ2-1; 14 bases are shared with TRBD2. TRBV23-1 belongs to the ORF category, with a function that is uncertain. The CDR3 covers 14 residues. Trimming took 6 bases from V and 9 from J; bases not matched to a gene: 4. CDR3 in amino acids: CASRGLAGAGEQFF. The CDR3 coding sequence is TGCGCCAGCAGGGGACTAGCGGGGGCCGGTGAGCAGTTCTTC.

Only a few counts were recorded for this clone. The chain recombines TRBV25-1 with TRBJ1-6; the D is unclear. This CDR3 comprises 15 residues. Germline V lookup: CDR1 MGHDK, CDR2 SYGVNS. The V and J ends lost 7 bases and 7 bases respectively, with 17 bases between them. The chain's CDR3 is CASTLGGRFNSPLHF. Here the CDR3 DNA reads TGTGCCAGCACTCTCGGAGGACGATTCAATTCACCCCTCCACTTT.

This chain links TRBV5-1 with TRBJ2-2, with 7 bases that match TRBD2. Per germline, CDR1 SGHRS and CDR2 YFSETQ. The CDR3 loop spans 16 amino acids. The V gene end was trimmed by 0 bases and the J gene end by 2 bases; junction bases not matched to a gene: 4. This chain's CDR3 is CASSLGLAFNTGELFF. Here the CDR3 DNA reads TGCGCCAGCAGCTTGGGACTAGCCTTTAACACCGGGGAGCTGTTTTTT.

This clone was detected only once. The gene calls are TRBV3-1 (or the pseudogene TRBV3-2) and TRBJ1-2; D possibly corresponds to TRBD1 (5 bases). Germline V gene sequence: CDR1 LGHDT, CDR2 YNNKEL (reference sequence). Trimming pared 4 bases from V and 6 bases from J, leaving 12 bases between. CDR3 length equals 13 residues. CDR3 in amino acids: CASSRGLTDGYTF. CDR3 coding DNA: TGTGCCAGCAGCCGGGGCCTGACAGATGGCTACACCTTC.

The V and J genes are TRBV4-2 and TRBJ2-7, with D possibly being TRBD1 (5 bases). V was clipped by 0 bases and J by 3 bases, with 15 bases between them. CDR3 length equals 16 residues. CDR1 LGHNA and CDR2 YNFKEQ come from the germline V gene. CDR3 in DNA: TGTGCCAGCAGCCAAGATCTAAGGGCAGGGATCTACGAGCAGTACTTC. Encoded protein: CASSQDLRAGIYEQYF.

The chain links TRBV19 to TRBJ1-1; D uncertain. The CDR3 length is 14 residues. V gave up 6 bases and J gave up 11 bases, with 22 bases separating them. Germline V CDR1 and CDR2: LNHDA, SQIVND (reference sequence). The CDR3 reads CASSPGREPLGAFF. DNA of the CDR3: TGTGCCAGTAGCCCCGGTCGGGAGCCCCTGGGGGCTTTCTTT.

This chain joins TRBV3-1 (or the pseudogene TRBV3-2) and TRBJ1-1; D is possibly TRBD1 (6 bases). Between the trimmed V and J ends, which lost 5 bases and 1 base, there was a span of 11 bases. CDR1 and CDR2 from the germline V gene are LGHDT and YNNKEL (reference sequence). The CDR3 is 14 amino acids. Here the CDR3 reads CASSGRDTNTEAFF. The CDR3 nucleotides read TGTGCCAGCAGCGGCCGGGACACGAACACTGAAGCTTTCTTT.

This chain uses TRBV4-2 with TRBJ2-7; D may be TRBD1 (6 bases). There are 12 residues in the CDR3. Per germline, CDR1 LGHNA and CDR2 YNFKEQ. The V end lost 0 bases, the J end lost 7 bases, and 7 bases lay between the germline ends. The CDR3 DNA sequence: TGTGCCAGCAGCCAAGAGGGGGCGGAGCAGTACTTC. It specifies CASSQEGAEQYF.

This chain links TRBV6-4 with TRBJ2-1, with 11 bases matching TRBD2. Trimming at V came to 0 bases and at J to 7 bases, leaving 5 bases not matched to a gene. Germline V gene sequence: CDR1 MRHNA, CDR2 SNTAGT. The CDR3 has 16 residues. CDR3 in amino acids: CASSDSSLAGGNEQFF. CDR3 DNA: TGTGCCAGCAGTGACTCGAGCCTAGCGGGGGGAAATGAGCAGTTCTTC.

The chain couples TRBV29-1 to TRBJ2-7; D might be TRBD1 (6 bases). The V gene lost 4 bases and the J gene lost 2 bases, with 15 bases spanning the gap. The CDR3 sequence is 14 residues long. The germline CDR1 and CDR2 sequences are SQVTM and ANQGSEA. For the CDR3, the DNA is TGCAGCGTTGGTGCACCGGGACACACCTACGAGCAGTACTTC. Its protein product is CSVGAPGHTYEQYF.

This clone came up a few times. The chain links TRBV3-1 (or the pseudogene TRBV3-2) to TRBJ2-2; D call uncertain. CDR3 size: 13 residues. The germline CDR1 and CDR2 sequences are LGHDT and YNNKEL (reference sequence). Trimming pared 7 bases from V and 6 bases from J, leaving 12 bases between. CDR3 amino acids: CASTTRPAGELFF. The CDR3 nucleotides read TGTGCCAGCACCACGAGGCCCGCCGGGGAGCTGTTTTTT.

This clone was recorded once. The chain recombines TRBV19 with TRBJ1-1; D gene unclear. The CDR3 loop spans 14 amino acids. V was cut by 0 bases and J by 1 base, with 6 bases left in between. Germline CDR1 is LNHDA and CDR2 is SQIVND (reference sequence). This CDR3 reads CASSIERWNTEAFF. The CDR3 coding sequence is TGTGCCAGTAGTATAGAACGGTGGAACACTGAAGCTTTCTTT. Together with reference TRBV19 and TRBJ1-1, the CDR3 gives the full variable domain: DGGITQSPKYLFRKEGQNVTLSCEQNLNHDAMYWYRQDPGQGLRLIYYSQIVNDFQKGDIAEGYSVSREKKESFPLTVTSAQKNPTAFYLCASSIERWNTEAFFGQGTRLTVV.

The rearrangement uses TRBV6-6 and TRBJ1-6; TRBD1 agrees at 9 bases. The germline CDR1 and CDR2 sequences are MNHNY and SVGAGI (reference sequence). V trimming: 5 bases; J trimming: 10 bases; junction bases outside the gene matches: 9. This CDR3 is built from 15 residues. The CDR3 is CASSRGTGSESPLHF. The CDR3 DNA follows: TGTGCCAGCAGTCGAGGGACAGGGTCGGAATCACCCCTCCACTTT.